This T cell receptor beta chain was sequenced for a study of T cells after posttransplantation cyclophosphamide. Overall study findings and caveats: Later post-transplant blood repertoires were often dominated by donor CD8+ memory clones. Tissue-infiltrating T cells from skin or gut overlapped little with blood T cells. TRB clonality was highly associated with recipient CMV seropositivity and reactivation.

A remark on this clone: The antigen is not known.

This related bone marrow graft donor gave peripheral blood on the day of marrow donation. V lost 0 bases and J 3 bases, leaving 6 bases between the germline ends. Germline V gives CDR1 LGHNA, CDR2 YSLEER. This CDR3 has 14 residues. Libraries were prepared by immunoSEQ multiplex PCR; TCRdb keeps only in-frame clonotypes and omits some of them. The repertoire holds tens of thousands of clones, with about 94% as singletons. This receptor was obtained from a woman aged 30 to 39 in good health and a related stem cell transplant donor. Sequencing input: PBMCs. The chain combines TRBV4-3 with TRBJ1-5; no clear D gene. CDR3: CASSQDHNNQPQHF. For the CDR3, the DNA is TGCGCCAGCAGCCAAGATCATAACAATCAGCCCCAGCATTTT.